These 17 T cell receptor beta chains originate from one sample sequenced in a study of blood T cells in healthy people across ages. Primers used in a second PCR of about 7 to 12 cycles were a sample-barcoded 5' primer and a J-beta primer mix. TCRdb redid the calling of the 5' RACE reads with MiXCR, one entry per CDR3 protein. The table has 1,500,000 or so distinct CDR3 sequences, almost 60% seen once. Sample: blood. The receptor source for this set is a man younger than 35 in good health.

The gene calls are TRBV28 and TRBJ2-4; 10 nucleotides align to TRBD2. The CDR3 runs 22 residues. From germline, CDR1 is MDHEN and CDR2 SYDVKM. J was trimmed by 0 bases and V by 2 bases; bases with no gene match: 19. DNA for the CDR3: TGTGCCAGCAGTTTAGCCGACCCCTGGGTAGCGGGGGGCCGCACAGCCAAAAACATTCAGTACTTC. Its translation: CASSLADPWVAGGRTAKNIQYF.

This clonotype was counted only a few times. An end of the junction differs from the germline gene, which may be a read error. The gene calls are TRBV6-1 and TRBJ2-3, with D possibly being TRBD1 (6 bases). Germline CDR1 is MNHNS and CDR2 is SASEGT. This CDR3 has 12 residues. The CDR3 loop reads CASSGDTDAQYF. The CDR3 nucleotides read TGCGCCAGCAGTGGGGACACAGATGCGCAGTATTTT.

V usage is TRBV6-5 and J usage is TRBJ2-7; 8 positions agree with TRBD2. Germline V gene data show CDR1 as MNHEY and CDR2 as SVGAGI. Trimming removed 5 bases from V and 3 bases from J; junction bases left unmatched: 6. There are 14 residues in the CDR3. CDR3 bases: TGTGCCAGCAGTAGGACTAGCTTCGTCTACGAGCAGTACTTC. It yields the protein CASSRTSFVYEQYF.

V and J are TRBV7-9 and TRBJ1-1; D gene ambiguous. V lost 2 bases and J 0 bases, leaving 16 bases between the germline ends. The CDR3 totals 17 residues. CDR1 is SEHNR and CDR2 is FQNEAQ in the germline V gene (reference sequence). The CDR3 sequence: CASSLISSTAMNTEAFF. The CDR3, as DNA: TGTGCCAGCAGCTTAATTAGTTCGACGGCGATGAACACTGAAGCTTTCTTT.

CDR3 in amino acids: CATSDFRSSGTSNTGELFF. CDR3 in DNA: TGTGCCACCAGTGATTTTAGGAGTAGCGGGACATCGAACACCGGGGAGCTGTTTTTT. The J gene is TRBJ2-2, the V gene TRBV24-1; 8 nucleotides line up with TRBD2. CDR3 length: 19 amino acids. Germline V gene lookup returns CDR1 KGHDR and CDR2 SFDVKD. V trimming: 1 base; J trimming: 0 bases; junction bases outside the gene matches: 9.

The chain couples TRBV20-1 to TRBJ1-5, with a weak D call TRBD1 (6 bases). V was trimmed by 5 bases and J by 4 bases, leaving 18 bases between them. The germline V gene encodes CDR1 DFQATT and CDR2 SNEGSKA (reference sequence). CDR3 length: 15 residues. The CDR3 DNA reads TGCAGTGCTCGGCAAGGGGGACAAACGAATCAGCCCCAGCATTTT. It codes for CSARQGGQTNQPQHF.

This clonotype was detected only a few times. The V and J genes are TRBV7-9 and TRBJ2-7; 10 nucleotides line up with TRBD2. With 7 bases clipped from V and 4 bases from J, the junction kept 7 bases outside the gene matches. There are 14 residues in the CDR3. The germline V gene has CDR1 SEHNR and CDR2 FQNEAQ (reference sequence). The CDR3 nucleotides are TGTGCCAGCACAAAGCGGGAGGGCATGTACGAGCAGTACTTC. It translates to CASTKREGMYEQYF.

This chain joins TRBV3-1 and TRBJ2-5; D gene unclear. The DNA end lines up better with TRBJ2-7; the J call may be wrong. There are 14 residues in the CDR3. The germline V gene encodes CDR1 LGHDT and CDR2 YNNKEL (reference sequence). The CDR3 DNA is TGTGCCAGCAGCCACCCTCTCCACCCCTACGAGCAGTACTTC. It yields the protein CASSHPLHPYEQYF.

The J gene is TRBJ2-4, the V gene TRBV29-1; TRBD1 agrees at 9 bases. The DNA end is a closer match to TRBJ2-7, so the J assignment may be wrong. The CDR3 totals 16 residues. CDR1 SQVTM and CDR2 ANQGSEA come from the germline V gene. The CDR3 loop reads CSVERLVTGGDYEQYF. The DNA for the CDR3 is TGCAGCGTTGAGAGGTTGGTGACAGGGGGGGACTACGAGCAGTACTTC.

The table lists this clonotype with a count of one. The chain employs TRBV20-1 and TRBJ2-1; 8 bases are shared with TRBD1. Germline V gene data show CDR1 as DFQATT and CDR2 as SNEGSKA (reference sequence). CDR3 length: 15 amino acids. Trimming at V came to 5 bases and at J to 3 bases, leaving 9 bases not matched to a gene. The CDR3 here is CSAGAVQGGYNEQFF. The CDR3 nucleotides read TGCAGTGCTGGTGCCGTACAGGGGGGCTACAATGAGCAGTTCTTC.

The J gene is TRBJ2-7, the V gene TRBV6-5; a weak D match, TRBD1 (6 bases). The germline CDR1 and CDR2 sequences are MNHEY and SVGAGI. Trimming cost V 0 bases and J 5 bases, with 23 bases left between them. CDR3 size: 18 residues. The CDR3 loop is CASSYSKKPRTVSDEQYF. DNA for the CDR3: TGTGCCAGCAGTTACTCGAAAAAACCCCGGACAGTATCGGACGAGCAGTACTTC.

This sequence joins TRBV4-3 and TRBJ2-5; possibly TRBD1 for D (6 bases). The germline V gene encodes CDR1 LGHNA and CDR2 YSLEER. CDR3 length: 15 residues. With 5 bases removed from V and 3 bases from J, the gap between germline ends came to 16 bases. The CDR3 DNA sequence: TGCGCCAGCAGCTGGTGGATATCAGGGGAAGAGACCCAGTACTTC. Protein sequence: CASSWWISGEETQYF.

This clonotype was picked up a small number of times. The gene calls are TRBV15 and TRBJ2-5, with D uncertain. Germline V gene data show CDR1 as LNHNV and CDR2 as YYDKDF (reference sequence). V lost 11 bases, J lost 2 bases, and 18 bases lay in between. CDR3 length: 14 amino acids. This CDR3 reads CASTTENSQETQYF. The CDR3 DNA follows: TGTGCCTCCACAACCGAAAACTCTCAAGAGACCCAGTACTTC.

This clonotype was recorded only once. The rearrangement uses TRBV13 and TRBJ2-7; unclear D gene. The CDR3 is made up of 15 amino acids. Germline assignment: CDR1 PRHDT and CDR2 FYEKMQ (reference sequence). V lost 5 bases, J lost 5 bases, and 19 bases lay in between. The CDR3 loop reads CASSGPGDSGHEQYF. CDR3 in DNA: TGTGCCAGCAGCGGCCCGGGTGACTCCGGCCACGAGCAGTACTTC.

This chain connects TRBV20-1 to TRBJ1-2, with D perhaps TRBD1 (6 bases). The CDR3 length is 12 residues. Trimming pared 4 bases from V and 2 bases from J, leaving 8 bases between. Germline V CDR1 and CDR2: DFQATT, SNEGSKA (reference sequence). CDR3 amino acids: CSAKGVNYGYTF. DNA of the CDR3: TGCAGTGCTAAGGGGGTCAACTATGGCTACACCTTC.

The chain links TRBV2 to TRBJ2-7; TRBD1 is a possible D gene (6 bases). This CDR3 comprises 16 residues. Per the germline V gene, CDR1 is SNHLY and CDR2 is FYNNEI. V was trimmed by 5 bases and J by 2 bases, leaving 19 bases between them. CDR3: CASSMDSKRPTYEQYF. The CDR3 DNA sequence: TGTGCCAGCAGTATGGACAGCAAGAGACCTACCTACGAGCAGTACTTC.

This clonotype was found once. In DNA form, the CDR3 reads TGCGCCAGCGGACCGGGGGACACCTCCTACGAGCAGTACTTC. Encoded protein: CASGPGDTSYEQYF. The chain employs TRBV5-1 and TRBJ2-7; D tentatively fits TRBD1 or TRBD2 (6 bases each). Germline V CDR1 and CDR2: SGHRS, YFSETQ. The CDR3 sequence is 14 residues long. V lost 7 bases and J 0 bases, leaving 14 bases between the germline ends.